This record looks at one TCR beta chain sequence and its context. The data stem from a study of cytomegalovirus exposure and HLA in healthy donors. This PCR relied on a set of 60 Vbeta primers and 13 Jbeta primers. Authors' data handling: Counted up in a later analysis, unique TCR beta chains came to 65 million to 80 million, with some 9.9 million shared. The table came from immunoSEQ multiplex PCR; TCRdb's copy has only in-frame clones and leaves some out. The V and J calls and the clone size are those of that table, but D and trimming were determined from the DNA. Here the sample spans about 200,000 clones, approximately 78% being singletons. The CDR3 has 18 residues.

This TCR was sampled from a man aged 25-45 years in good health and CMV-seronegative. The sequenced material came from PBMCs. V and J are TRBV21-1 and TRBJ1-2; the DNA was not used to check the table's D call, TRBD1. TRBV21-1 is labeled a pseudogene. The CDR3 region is CASSKGRINVQQFSGYTF. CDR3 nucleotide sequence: TGTGCCAGCAGCAAAGGCCGGATCAACGTACAGCAGTTTTCTGGCTACACCTTC.